The clone carrying this TCR beta chain was seen ten or more times. The target antigen is unknown. CDR1 is SQVTM, CDR2 ANQGSEA, per germline. Trimming left V 4 bases short and J 3 bases short, with 15 bases between. There are 14 residues in the CDR3. cDNA reverse transcribed from extracted RNA served as the sequencing template. Using immunoSEQ multiplex PCR, the repertoire was profiled, and TCRdb retains in-frame clones only, with some absent. This sample has over 200,000 clones, with around three fifths found just once. As to treatment: oral pan-JAK inhibitor, 5-10 mg twice daily. This specimen comes from a study of CD8+ T cells in alopecia areata. Study as a whole: Tofacitinib administration persisted for 6 to 18 months, succeeded by 6 months off drug. Findings of the study overall: In scalp and blood, many expanded lesional clones persisted during tofacitinib.

The TCR sequence derives from a human donor with alopecia areata. The J gene is TRBJ1-2, the V gene TRBV29-1; D unresolved. The sample here was CD4+ T cells sorted from blood, taken at week 4, from a patient treated with tofacitinib. The CDR3, as DNA: TGCAGCGTTGTAGTCCCGGGTAGAGACTATGGCTACACCTTC. Its translation: CSVVVPGRDYGYTF.